This T cell receptor (beta chain) was recovered during a study of T cells after yellow fever vaccination. On the study more broadly: Any fraction with a low cell number was prepared using SMART-Seq v4 Ultra Low Input.

The V and J ends lost 4 bases and 1 base respectively, with 10 bases between them. This CDR3 region has 14 residues. The V gene's germline CDR1 is SGHRS and CDR2 YFSETQ. One entry per CDR3 protein results from TCRdb running MiXCR on the 5' RACE reads. The data show 200,000 to 300,000 distinct CDR3 sequences, with roughly 3.7% seen just once and about 19% held by the top ten. This clonotype was seen at least ten times. This TCR came from a man aged 18 to 29 who received the YFV17D yellow fever vaccine. Source: PBMCs, taken 15 days after the yellow fever booster vaccination. The gene calls are TRBV5-1 and TRBJ2-3, with a tentative D call TRBD2 (6 bases). This CDR3 is CASSREPGTDTQYF. The CDR3 DNA reads as TGCGCCAGCAGCCGGGAGCCCGGCACAGATACGCAGTATTTT. Full variable domain (remainder filled in from reference TRBV5-1 and TRBJ2-3): KAGVTQTPRYLIKTRGQQVTLSCSPISGHRSVSWYQQTPGQGLQFLFEYFSETQRNKGNFPGRFSGRQFSNSRSEMNVSTLELGDSALYLCASSREPGTDTQYFGPGTRLTVL.